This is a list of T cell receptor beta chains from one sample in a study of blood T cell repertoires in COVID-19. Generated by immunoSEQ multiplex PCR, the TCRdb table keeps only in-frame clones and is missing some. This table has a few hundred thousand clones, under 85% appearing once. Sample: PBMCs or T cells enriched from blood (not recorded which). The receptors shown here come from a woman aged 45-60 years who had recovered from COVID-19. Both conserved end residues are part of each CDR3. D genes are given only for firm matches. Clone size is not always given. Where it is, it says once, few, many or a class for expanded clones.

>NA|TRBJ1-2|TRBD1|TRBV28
TGTGCCAGCACCTCTCAAACCGGGACAGCACTATCCAACTATGGCTACACCTTC
CASTSQTGTALSNYGYTF
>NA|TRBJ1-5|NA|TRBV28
TGTGCCAGCAGTGCCCTGATGGACAGTACGAATCAGCCCCAGCATTTT
CASSALMDSTNQPQHF
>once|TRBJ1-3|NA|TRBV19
TGTGCCAGTACCTCCTCTAAAGGGGGGGTAGGAGGAAACACCATATATTTT
CASTSSKGGVGGNTIYF
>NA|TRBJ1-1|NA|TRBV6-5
TGTGCCAGCAGCGTCGGTCTTTGGGCTTTCTTT
CASSVGLWAFF
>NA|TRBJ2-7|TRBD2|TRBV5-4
TGTGCCAGCAGCTTCGGGACTAGCGGGATTACCTACGAGCAGTACTTC
CASSFGTSGITYEQYF
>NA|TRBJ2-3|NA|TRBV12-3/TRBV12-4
TGTGCCAGCAGTCCCGGAGGAACAGATACGCAGTATTTT
CASSPGGTDTQYF
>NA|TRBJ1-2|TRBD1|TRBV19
TGTGCCAGTAGTTCCCGGGACAGGAGAAACTATGGCTACACCTTC
CASSSRDRRNYGYTF
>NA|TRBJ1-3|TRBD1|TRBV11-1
TGTGCCAGCAGCCCGGGACAGAGCTCTGGAAACACCATATATTTT
CASSPGQSSGNTIYF
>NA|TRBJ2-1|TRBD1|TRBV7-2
TGTGCCAGCAGCCGCGCCGGGACAGGGGGCCATGAGCAGTTCTTC
CASSRAGTGGHEQFF
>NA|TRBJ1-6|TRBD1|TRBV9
TGTGCCAGCAGCGCACAGGGGAGCTCCTATAATTCACCCCTCCACTTT
CASSAQGSSYNSPLHF
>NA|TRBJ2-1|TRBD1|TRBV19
TGTGCCAGTAGTGCATCAAGGGACAGGTCCTACAATGAGCAGTTCTTC
CASSASRDRSYNEQFF
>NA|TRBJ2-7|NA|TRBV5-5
TGTGCCAGCAGCGTCACAACCGCCTACGAGCAGTACTTC
CASSVTTAYEQYF
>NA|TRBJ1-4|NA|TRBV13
TGTGCCAGCAGCCCGCGCCCGCAGGGGTGGACCGAGAATGAAAAACTGTTTTTT
CASSPRPQGWTENEKLFF
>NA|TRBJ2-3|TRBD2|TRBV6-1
TGTGCCAGCAGTGCTATAGCGGGAGGGTTGCCAGATACGCAGTATTTT
CASSAIAGGLPDTQYF
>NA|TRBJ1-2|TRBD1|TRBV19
TGTGCCAGTAACCCCTCGGGACAGGTATATGGCTACACCTTC
CASNPSGQVYGYTF
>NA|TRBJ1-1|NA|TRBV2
TGTGCCAGCAGTGCCGCCGCGGACACTGAAGCTTTCTTT
CASSAAADTEAFF
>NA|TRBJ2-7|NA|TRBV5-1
TGCGCCAGCAGCTTGGGGAGTACGTCCTACGAGCAGTACTTC
CASSLGSTSYEQYF
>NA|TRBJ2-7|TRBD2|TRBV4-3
TGCGCCAGCAGCCACTACTCGGGAGGGCCGAACGAGCAGTACTTC
CASSHYSGGPNEQYF
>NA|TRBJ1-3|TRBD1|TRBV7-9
TGTGCCAGCAGCTTAGGGACAGGTGGTGGAAACACCATATATTTT
CASSLGTGGGNTIYF
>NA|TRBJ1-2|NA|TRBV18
TGTGCCAGCTCACCACAGGCTCAGCCGGACGGCTTGGGGCATGGCTACACCTTC
CASSPQAQPDGLGHGYTF
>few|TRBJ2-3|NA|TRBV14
TGTGCCAGCAGCCAAGGGCCGGGGTTTATCACAGATACGCAGTATTTT
CASSQGPGFITDTQYF
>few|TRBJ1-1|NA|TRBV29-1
TGCAGCGTCGCGACAGGCCACGGGGATTTCTTT
CSVATGHGDFF
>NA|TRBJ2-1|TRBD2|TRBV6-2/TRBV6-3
TGTGCCAGCAGTTGGCGGGAGTACAATGAGCAGTTCTTC
CASSWREYNEQFF